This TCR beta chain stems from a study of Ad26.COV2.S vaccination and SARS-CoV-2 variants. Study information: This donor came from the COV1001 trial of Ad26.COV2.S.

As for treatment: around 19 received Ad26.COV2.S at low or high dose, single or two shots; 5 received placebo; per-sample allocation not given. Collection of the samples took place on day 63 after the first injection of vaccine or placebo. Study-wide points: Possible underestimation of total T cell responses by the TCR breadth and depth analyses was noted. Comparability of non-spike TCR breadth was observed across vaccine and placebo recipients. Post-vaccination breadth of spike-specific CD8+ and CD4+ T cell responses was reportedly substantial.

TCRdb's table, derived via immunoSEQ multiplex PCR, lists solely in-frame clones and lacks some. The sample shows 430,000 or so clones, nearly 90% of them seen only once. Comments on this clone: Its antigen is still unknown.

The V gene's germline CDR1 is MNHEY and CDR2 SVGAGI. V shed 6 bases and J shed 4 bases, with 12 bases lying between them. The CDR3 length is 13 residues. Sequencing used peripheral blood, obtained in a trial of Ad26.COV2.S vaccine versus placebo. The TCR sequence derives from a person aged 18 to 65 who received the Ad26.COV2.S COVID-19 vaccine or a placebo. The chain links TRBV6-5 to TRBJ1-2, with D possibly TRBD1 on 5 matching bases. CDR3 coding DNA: TGTGCCAGCAGAGCCCCAGGGAGCTATGGCTACACCTTC. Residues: CASRAPGSYGYTF.